This TCR beta chain emerged from a study of blood T cell repertoires in COVID-19. Background on the study: The origin of the acute and convalescent COVID-19 samples was the United States, Italy and Spain. Sample material is recorded as cDNA or gDNA derived from T cells, B-cell-depleted T cells, or PBMCs.

The table came from immunoSEQ multiplex PCR; TCRdb's copy has only in-frame clones and leaves some out. The data contain around 100,000 clones, about 83% of them singletons. This clone showed up just a few times. There are 14 residues in the CDR3. Germline-derived CDR1 and CDR2 are ENHRY and SYGVKD. The V gene lost 0 bases and the J gene lost 6 bases, with 11 bases spanning the gap. Sequenced: peripheral blood. This sequence joins TRBV10-3 and TRBJ1-1; a weak D match, TRBD1 (5 bases). The clonotype comes from a man aged 40-55 years with active or convalescent COVID-19. CDR3: CAISESAGLSEAFF. CDR3 DNA sequence: TGTGCCATCAGTGAGTCGGCAGGGCTTTCTGAAGCTTTCTTT.